This TCR beta chain was captured in a study of blood T cell repertoires in COVID-19. Study information: Sites in the United States, Italy and Spain provided acute and convalescent COVID-19 samples.

Clinical history reported by participants formed the basis on which cohorts were assigned. Donors in Cohort 3 counted as recovered after two negative PCRs, clearance, or symptom resolution. This CDR3 contains 14 residues. The V segment lost 4 bases and the J segment 5 bases; nucleotides outside the gene matches: 6. Germline lookup yields CDR1 MNHEY and CDR2 SVGAGI. Sequencing was performed with immunoSEQ multiplex PCR; in TCRdb, only in-frame clones are kept and a portion is missing. The sample consists of approximately 210,000 clones, roughly 87% of them appearing once. V and J are TRBV6-5 and TRBJ2-5, with 8 bases aligning to TRBD2. The TCR was taken from a woman aged 30 to 39 who had recovered from COVID-19. The sample comprised PBMCs or T cells enriched from blood (not recorded which). The CDR3 sequence: CASSLSGSGETQYF. The CDR3 bases are TGTGCCAGCAGTTTAAGCGGGAGCGGGGAGACCCAGTACTTC.